This T cell receptor (beta chain) came from a study of CD8 T cells in ankylosing spondylitis. Study conclusions and caveats: Previously reported in reactive arthritis synovial fluid and blood were some of the motif variants.

The CDR3 is 17 amino acids. V lost 4 bases, J lost 1 base, and 18 bases lay in between. Per the germline V gene, CDR1 is ENHRY and CDR2 is SYGVKD. TCRdb analysed the 5' RACE reads with MiXCR anew, one entry per CDR3 protein. This sample has some 120,000 distinct CDR3 sequences, with around 13% found just once. This clonotype was recorded many times. Its matching antigen is unknown. Material for sequencing was blood, either unsorted or a sorted T cell fraction (not recorded which). The V and J genes are TRBV10-3 and TRBJ2-3; perhaps TRBD2 as D (5 bases). The clonotype comes from a female donor with ankylosing spondylitis or in good health (not recorded which). The chain's CDR3 is CAISGRTSIEGTDTQYF. CDR3 DNA: TGTGCCATCAGTGGTAGGACTTCAATTGAAGGCACAGATACGCAGTATTTT.